This TCR beta chain was observed in a study of cytomegalovirus exposure and HLA in healthy donors (dated by TCRdb to about 2017). General notes on the study: An earlier analysis of 587 of the donors reported roughly 300 Gb of sequence data and 117 million unique TCR beta sequences from 150 million to 200 million T cells. An early release that covered some 630 HLA-typed donors contained about 290 gigabases of sequencing data and 65 million to 100 million unique TCR sequences. The genetic ancestry cluster associated with self-reported Caucasian donors included about four fifths of the 350 to 500 genotyped donors. The aim of the study was to test whether cataloging public T cell receptors could identify signatures of past pathogen exposure. Using immunosequencing, the study profiled T cell repertoires from roughly 650 subjects and related those repertoires to cytomegalovirus serostatus. Besides the first cohort of under 700 subjects, a separate validation cohort made up of around 120 different subjects was used. The study combined high-throughput TCR immunosequencing, statistical association of individual TCRs with disease status, and machine learning to predict cytomegalovirus infection status. A later analysis re-analyzed previously published TCR beta repertoires from several hundred donors and added high-resolution HLA genotyping to study TCR occurrence patterns. Rather than using new phenotypic data, the later analysis identified candidate immune exposures from TCR beta sequences and from how often those sequences occurred across donors. An earlier analysis of some 500 of the donors applied high-throughput TCR beta sequencing to assess whether each TCR beta V gene segment acted as functional or pseudogenic. Donor age, sex, ethnicity and CMV serostatus were compiled alongside the repertoire data. A later genetic analysis used genome-wide SNP genotypes for about 55% of the 666 donors, treating that subset as a discovery cohort. All discovery cohort repertoires had been generated on a single sequencing platform. HLA typing included class I and class II loci at four-digit resolution. Typing coverage varied by locus: about 620-640 donors for A, B, C, DRB1 and DQB1; under 550 for DQA1; over 600 for DPA1; fewer than 480 for DPB1. Because of strong linkage in the cohort, roughly 5 DR-DQ haplotypes were treated as single units for association and clustering. Among 300 to 500 genotyped donors of the cohort, an average of about 220,000 unique TCR beta nucleotide sequences was sequenced per donor, of which approximately 18% were non-productive.

The CDR3, from cysteine to phenylalanine, totals 17 residues. Only the CDR3 region is kept as DNA, spanning 51 bases read in frame from base 1. Trimming at the junction amounts to 5 bases on V and 0 bases on J, and the germline ends lie 14 bases apart. CDR1 and CDR2, per the germline V gene (reference sequence), are SEHNR and FQNEAQ. The cohort was made up of approximately 700 healthy bone marrow donors. All cohort members were sampled while nominally healthy, although unrecorded immune exposures were likely present. The donor was CMV seronegative and was included in the group of over 300 seronegative cohort members. A peripheral blood sample was provided by each donor, and peripheral blood mononuclear cells were used for TCR beta sequencing. Genomic DNA extraction from the blood cell samples was performed with the Qiagen DNeasy Blood Extraction Kit. Here is what the overall study found, with its caveats: Because HLA typing was unavailable for some donors at each locus, only the typed subset was used in association tests. In vitro tests confirmed that three of the cytomegalovirus-associated TCR beta chains recognize cytomegalovirus antigens. A further reported finding was that TCR beta sequences accurately predicted the HLA-A and HLA-B alleles for most subjects in the first cohort. An association between a missense DCLRE1C variant and V-gene and J-gene trimming of TCR beta chains was found in a later genetic analysis and replicated in an independent cohort. Specific HLA alleles were associated with 15,000 to 20,000 TCR beta sequences at a false discovery rate of 0.05 in a later analysis. In a later genetic analysis, fewer N-insertions in productive TCRs were reported among donors in an Asian-associated ancestry cluster than the approximately 630-donor mean. Broadly in line with IMGT annotations, most TCR beta V segments showed up in productive rearrangements about 87% or about 30% of the time in an earlier analysis of several hundred of the donors. The authors suggested that the approach could potentially be extended to other disease states and immunological phenotypes. Several of the top co-occurrence clusters appeared to be linked to parvovirus B19, influenza, CMV and Epstein-Barr virus, according to a later analysis. The presence/absence analyses assumed that sequencing depth was roughly uniform across donors, and that assumption may not be true. For the cohort, immune exposure information was limited to CMV serostatus. The classifier was reported to diagnose cytomegalovirus status with high specificity and sensitivity in both the original cohort and the validation cohort. In this cohort, only TCR beta chains were sequenced, and detectable features were limited by the absence of alpha or paired-chain data. Assigning TCR associations to individual alleles was difficult when HLA alleles, especially DR and DQ, strongly co-occurred. In a later analysis, HLA-associated TCR beta chains showed more clonal expansion and lower generation probabilities than non-associated chains that were equally common. Seventeen rarely observed V segments, including chromosome 9 orphons, were excluded from the earlier analysis of about 610 of the donors because counts were too low. Most TCR sequences were observed very rarely across donors, whereas some public TCRs were present in many individuals. Most CMV-associated TCR beta chains appeared to be HLA-restricted in a later analysis, and the HLA associations seemed to be driven largely by CMV exposure. Correlated functional status among segregating V segments might reflect linkage disequilibrium, but an unknown experimental factor could not be ruled out. A total of 150 to 200 TCR beta chains were listed by the study as associated with cytomegalovirus. Some IMGT-functional V segments, including TRBV6-2 and TRBV6-3, could not be told apart with the 87-base-pair reads, so those segments were excluded. A group of highly shared sequence variants was considered likely to be a technical artifact of the sequencing pipeline. In a later analysis, the rate of TCR association differed among HLA loci, with DRB1 alleles having the most associated TCRs and HLA-C alleles having the fewest.

Library generation was performed with the immunoSEQ multiplex PCR assay. The multiplex PCR relied on a mix of 60 forward primers for TCR Vbeta segments and 13 reverse primers for TCR Jbeta segments. A multiplex PCR assay on genomic DNA amplified the CDR3 region of rearranged TCR beta genes. Amplified TCR beta libraries were sequenced as 87-base-pair reads on the Illumina HiSeq System. On the study's bioinformatics: Across the 600 to 700 repertoires, a later analysis counted tens of millions of unique TCR beta chains, about 10 million of which were shared by at least two donors. A nearest-neighbor algorithm error-corrected the raw reads and collapsed the reads into unique sequences, merging closely related sequences to remove PCR and sequencing errors. V, D and J gene segments were assigned by aligning CDR3 sequences to IMGT reference sequences. For a sequence to be retained, a match of at least six nucleotides to both a V gene segment and a J gene segment was required. Rearrangements were classified as productive when the CDR3 lacked stop codons and remained in frame with V and J, and all other rearrangements were classified as non-productive. Following IMGT convention, CDR3 was defined as the stretch from the second conserved V-encoded cysteine up to the conserved J-encoded phenylalanine. The earlier analysis of about 610 of the donors excluded sequences that lacked an unambiguous match to a single V gene segment. In an earlier analysis of almost 600 of the donors, a V segment was called functional when productive rearrangements were above 56.7%, and segregating when the standard deviation between donors exceeded 5%. A statistical classification framework was built for diagnosing cytomegalovirus status from the catalog of TCR beta chain sequences. V and J gene assignment, in a later analysis, came from comparing TCR nucleotide sequences with IMGT/GENE-DB human TR gene sequences. In a later analysis, CDR3 sequences and most-parsimonious VDJ recombination scenarios were assigned using the TCRdist pipeline. A later analysis defined each TCR beta chain by its CDR3 amino acid sequence plus V-gene family, and excluded reads lacking a unique V-gene family. In a later analysis, 450 to 600 highly shared, low-generation-probability nucleotide sequences were removed to address suspected cross-contamination and a sequencing artifact. For each public chain, a later analysis derived a clonal expansion index from normalized ranks of inferred template counts within each repertoire. In a later analysis, generation probabilities were computed using a VDJ recombination model fitted to out-of-frame rearrangements, and the results were checked against IGoR. In a later analysis, hypergeometric tests were used to score TCR-TCR, TCR-HLA and TCR-CMV co-occurrence, with a repertoire-size bias correction applied to TCR pairs. In a later analysis, false discovery rates were estimated by permuting HLA or CMV assignments 20 times. A later analysis grouped co-occurring TCRs with DBSCAN, adding TCRdist sequence similarity when clustering within HLA-allele-positive subsets. Repertoires with fewer than 30,000 or more than 120,000 public chains were left out of co-occurrence clustering, as were a few repertoires with anomalous nucleotide sharing. As stored in TCRdb, this immuneACCESS dataset retains in-frame rearrangements with V and J assigned. A fraction of the clones does not appear; measured against another copy, unresolved V genes explain less than half of the discrepancy, and the remainder lacks a known reason. D and trimming were read from the DNA, whereas the V and J calls and clone size are those reported in that table. The sample records approximately 220,000 clones, around 76% of which are singletons. 0.63% of the sample is in the top ten clones.

Turning to this clone: What this receptor recognizes is not known. Base qualities are missing; no much larger clone stands one base away.

This TCR was sampled from a man in his late teens or twenties in good health and CMV-seronegative. The sample was PBMCs. Rearrangement joined TRBV7-9 to TRBJ2-6, and perhaps TRBD2 as D gene, on 5 matching bases. The DNA sequence is TGTGCCAGCAGCCCGCGAGGGAGTCTCTCTGGGGCCAACGTCCTGACTTTC. This translates into CASSPRGSLSGANVLTF.